This T cell receptor beta chain was observed in a study of cytomegalovirus exposure and HLA in healthy donors (dated by TCRdb to about 2017). Context from the whole study: An earlier analysis of some 620 of the donors reported about 260 Gb of sequence data and some 110 million unique TCR beta sequences obtained from approximately 180 million T cells. An early release covering just under 650 HLA-typed donors comprised approximately 290 gigabases of sequencing data and about 90 million unique TCR sequences. The genetic ancestry cluster associated with self-reported Caucasian donors included roughly four fifths of the 300 to 400 genotyped donors. The study aimed to test whether cataloging public T cell receptors could reveal signatures of past pathogen exposure. The study profiled the T cell repertoires of fewer than 850 subjects by immunosequencing and related them to cytomegalovirus serostatus. A separate validation cohort of 100 to 150 different subjects was used in addition to the approximately 640-subject first cohort. High-throughput TCR immunosequencing, statistical association of individual TCRs with disease status, and machine learning were combined to predict cytomegalovirus infection status. A later analysis re-analyzed previously published TCR beta repertoires from 600 to 850 donors and added high-resolution HLA genotyping to study TCR occurrence patterns. Rather than drawing on any new phenotypic data, the later analysis identified candidate immune exposures from TCR beta sequences and the way those sequences occurred across donors. An earlier analysis of some 500 of the donors applied high-throughput TCR beta sequencing to assess whether each TCR beta V gene segment acted as functional or pseudogenic. Donor age, sex, ethnicity and CMV serostatus were compiled alongside the repertoire data. A later genetic analysis took genome-wide SNP genotypes for about three fifths of the roughly 700 donors and used that subset as a discovery cohort. Every discovery cohort repertoire had been produced on one sequencing platform. HLA typing covered class I and class II loci at four-digit resolution. Typing coverage differed by locus: A, B, C, DRB1 and DQB1 were typed in about 620-640 donors, DQA1 in about 550, DPA1 in 600 to 610, and DPB1 in 400 to 480. Several DR-DQ haplotypes were treated as single units for association and clustering because of strong linkage in the cohort. Among several hundred genotyped donors of the cohort, an average of around 220,000 unique TCR beta nucleotide sequences was sequenced per donor, of which roughly 18% were non-productive.

The cohort consisted of approximately 690 healthy bone marrow donors. All cohort members were sampled while nominally healthy, although unrecorded immune exposures were likely present. The donor was CMV seronegative and belonged to the group of 352 seronegative cohort members. Every donor gave a peripheral blood sample, and the peripheral blood mononuclear cells from that sample were used for TCR beta sequencing. Genomic DNA was extracted from the blood cell samples with the Qiagen DNeasy Blood Extraction Kit. The CDR3 covers 11 residues, taking in both the cysteine and the phenylalanine. Left in the record is the CDR3 DNA by itself, 33 bases read in frame from the first base. Cut back by 4 bases and 5 bases, the V and J ends lie 8 bases apart. As encoded in the germline V gene, CDR1 is SQVTM while CDR2 is ANQGSEA. Points on this clone: Its antigen target is currently unknown. Per-nucleotide qualities are absent, and no much larger clonotype sits a single base away.

Library preparation employed the immunoSEQ multiplex PCR assay. The multiplex PCR relied on a mix of 60 forward primers for TCR Vbeta segments and 13 reverse primers for TCR Jbeta segments. Amplification of the CDR3 region of rearranged TCR beta genes was performed with a multiplex PCR assay on genomic DNA. The Illumina HiSeq System was used to sequence the amplified TCR beta libraries as 87-base-pair reads. The authors' analysis ran thus. Across the 500 to 700 repertoires, a later analysis counted tens of millions of unique TCR beta chains, approximately 10 million of which were shared by at least two donors. Raw reads were error-corrected and collapsed into unique sequences with a nearest-neighbor algorithm that merged closely related sequences to remove PCR and sequencing errors. Alignment of CDR3 sequences to IMGT reference sequences was used to assign V, D and J gene segments. For a sequence to be retained, a match of at least six nucleotides to both a V gene segment and a J gene segment was required. A rearrangement was called productive if the CDR3 had no stop codons and remained in frame with V and J, and every other rearrangement was called non-productive. Following IMGT convention, CDR3 was defined as the stretch from the second conserved V-encoded cysteine to the conserved J-encoded phenylalanine. The earlier analysis of about 590 of the donors excluded sequences that lacked an unambiguous match to a single V gene segment. An earlier analysis of several hundred of the donors called V segments functional above 56.7% productive rearrangements and segregating when the between-donor standard deviation exceeded 5%. A statistical classification framework was built to diagnose cytomegalovirus status from the catalog of TCR beta chain sequences. In a later analysis, V and J genes were assigned by comparing TCR nucleotide sequences against IMGT/GENE-DB human TR gene sequences. A later analysis assigned CDR3 sequences and most-parsimonious VDJ recombination scenarios with the TCRdist pipeline. A later analysis defined each TCR beta chain by its CDR3 amino acid sequence plus V-gene family, and excluded reads lacking a unique V-gene family. A later analysis removed 500 to 650 highly shared, low-generation-probability nucleotide sequences to deal with suspected cross-contamination and a sequencing artifact. A later analysis calculated a clonal expansion index for each public chain from normalized within-repertoire ranks of inferred template counts. In a later analysis, generation probabilities were computed using a VDJ recombination model fitted to out-of-frame rearrangements, and the results were checked against IGoR. A later analysis scored TCR-TCR, TCR-HLA and TCR-CMV co-occurrence with hypergeometric tests, applying a repertoire-size bias correction to TCR pairs. False discovery rates were estimated in a later analysis by permuting HLA or CMV assignments 20 times. In a later analysis, co-occurring TCRs were grouped using DBSCAN, and TCRdist sequence similarity was added for clustering within HLA-allele-positive subsets. Repertoires with fewer than 30,000 or more than 120,000 public chains were left out of co-occurrence clustering, as were a handful of repertoires with anomalous nucleotide sharing. Here the immuneACCESS table is served through TCRdb, limited to in-frame sequences with V and J called. Missing clones are a known gap in these copies; in checked studies unresolved V genes cover under half, and the rest lacks a known reason. V and J calls and clone size are as listed in that table; D and trimming were resolved from the DNA. The sample table holds fewer than 200,000 clones, of which about three quarters were seen once. The ten largest clones capture over 1.2% of the sample.

General study outcomes and caveats: According to the authors, the approach could potentially be generalized to other disease states and immunological phenotypes. In a later analysis, several top co-occurrence clusters were reported to appear linked to parvovirus B19, influenza, CMV and Epstein-Barr virus. CMV serostatus was the only immune exposure information available for the cohort. Some IMGT-functional V segments, including TRBV6-2 and TRBV6-3, could not be distinguished by the 87-base-pair reads and were therefore excluded. In a later analysis, TCR association rates were found to vary across HLA loci, with the most associated TCRs seen for DRB1 alleles and the fewest for HLA-C alleles. Roughly uniform sequencing depth across donors was assumed in presence/absence analyses, although this assumption may not hold. Compared with equally common non-associated chains, HLA-associated TCR beta chains in a later analysis were more clonally expanded and had lower generation probabilities. An association between a missense DCLRE1C variant and V-gene and J-gene trimming of TCR beta chains was found in a later genetic analysis and replicated in an independent cohort. The sequencing pipeline was judged likely to have produced a cluster of highly shared sequence variants as a technical artifact. In an earlier analysis of roughly 560 of the donors, most TCR beta V segments were observed in productive rearrangements about 87% or about 30% of the time, broadly matching IMGT annotations. Specific HLA alleles were associated with roughly 16,000 TCR beta sequences at a false discovery rate of 0.05 in a later analysis. A later genetic analysis reported fewer N-insertions in productive TCRs among donors in an Asian-associated ancestry cluster than the 666-donor mean. In vitro tests confirmed that a few of the cytomegalovirus-associated TCR beta chains recognize cytomegalovirus antigens. Most TCR sequences were observed very rarely across donors, whereas some public TCRs were present in many individuals. Only TCR beta chains were sequenced in this cohort, and the absence of alpha or paired-chain data limited detectable features. A total of 150 or so TCR beta chains were listed by the study as associated with cytomegalovirus. A further reported finding was that TCR beta sequences accurately predicted the HLA-A and HLA-B alleles for most subjects in the first cohort. HLA typing was unavailable for some donors at each locus, so association tests used only the typed subset. According to a later analysis, most CMV-associated TCR beta chains appeared to be HLA-restricted, and the HLA associations seemed to be driven largely by CMV exposure. The classifier was reported to diagnose cytomegalovirus status with high specificity and sensitivity in both the original cohort and the validation cohort. Because counts were too low, some 17 rarely observed V segments, including chromosome 9 orphons, were excluded from the earlier analysis of a few hundred of the donors. Strong co-occurrence of HLA alleles, especially DR and DQ, made assigning TCR associations to individual alleles difficult. Linkage disequilibrium might explain the correlated functional status among segregating V segments, but an unknown experimental factor could not be ruled out.

The TCR comes from a girl aged 10-17 years in good health and CMV-seronegative. The sample consisted of PBMCs. This sequence uses TRBV29-1 and TRBJ2-5, with the identity of the D gene unclear. CDR3 protein: CSVVRVETQYF. The nucleotide sequence reads as follows: TGCAGCGTTGTAAGAGTTGAGACCCAGTACTTC.